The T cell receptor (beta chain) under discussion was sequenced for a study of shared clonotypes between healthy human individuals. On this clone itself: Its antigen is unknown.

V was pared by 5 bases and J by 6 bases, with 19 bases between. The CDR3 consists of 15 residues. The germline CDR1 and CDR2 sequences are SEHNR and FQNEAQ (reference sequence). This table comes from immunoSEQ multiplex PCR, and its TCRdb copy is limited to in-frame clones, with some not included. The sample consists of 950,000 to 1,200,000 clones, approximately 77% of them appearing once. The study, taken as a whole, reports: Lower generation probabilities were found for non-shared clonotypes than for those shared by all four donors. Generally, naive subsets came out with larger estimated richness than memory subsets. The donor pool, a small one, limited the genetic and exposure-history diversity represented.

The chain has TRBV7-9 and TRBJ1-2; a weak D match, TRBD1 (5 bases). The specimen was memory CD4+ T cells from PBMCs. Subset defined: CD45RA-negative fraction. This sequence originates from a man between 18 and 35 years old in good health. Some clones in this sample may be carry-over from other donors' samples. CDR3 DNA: TGTGCCAGCAGCCTCGAGGGCGGGAGGGACCATGGCTACACCTTC. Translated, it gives CASSLEGGRDHGYTF.